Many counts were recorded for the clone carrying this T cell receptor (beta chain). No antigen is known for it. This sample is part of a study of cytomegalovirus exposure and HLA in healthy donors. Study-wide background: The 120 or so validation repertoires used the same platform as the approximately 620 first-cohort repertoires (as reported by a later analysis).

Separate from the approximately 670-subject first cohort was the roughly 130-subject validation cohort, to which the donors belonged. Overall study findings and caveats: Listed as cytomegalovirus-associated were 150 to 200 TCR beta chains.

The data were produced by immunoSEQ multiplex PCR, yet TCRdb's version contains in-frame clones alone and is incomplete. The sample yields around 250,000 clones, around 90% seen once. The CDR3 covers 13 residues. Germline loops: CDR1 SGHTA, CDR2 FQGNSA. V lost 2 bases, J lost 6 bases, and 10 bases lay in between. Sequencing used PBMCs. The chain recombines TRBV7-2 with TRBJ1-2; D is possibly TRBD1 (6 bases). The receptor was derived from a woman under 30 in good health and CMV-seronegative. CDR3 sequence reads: CASSLTGMNGYTF. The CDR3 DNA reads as TGTGCCAGCAGCTTAACAGGGATGAATGGCTACACCTTC.